These 15 T cell receptor beta chains share one sample of origin, sequenced in a study of cytomegalovirus exposure and HLA in healthy donors. PCR amplification relied on 60 Vbeta primers (plus 13 Jbeta primers). The repertoire was sequenced with immunoSEQ multiplex PCR; TCRdb's copy has only in-frame clones and lacks some. The table includes around 250,000 clones, about 93% detected once. Sequencing used PBMCs. The receptors were gathered from a girl aged 2 to 9 in good health and CMV-seronegative.

The chain is built from TRBV30 and TRBJ2-1, with TRBD2 identical over 9 bases. Germline loops: CDR1 GTSNPN, CDR2 SVGIG (reference sequence). The CDR3 totals 19 residues. V lost 0 bases and J lost 2; bases outside the gene matches: 14. The CDR3 DNA reads TGTGCCTGGAGTGTACAGTTGGGGAGCGGGAGGCCACCCTACAATGAGCAGTTCTTC. Translated: CAWSVQLGSGRPPYNEQFF.

The CDR3 is CASSAVTGDGAKTYNEQFF. The CDR3 region has the DNA TGTGCCAGCAGTGCTGTGACAGGGGACGGGGCGAAAACGTACAATGAGCAGTTCTTC. The chain recombines TRBV2 with TRBJ2-1; 8 nucleotides align to TRBD1. This CDR3 is 19 amino acids long. V lost 4 bases, J lost 4 bases, and 18 bases stayed unmatched. Per germline, CDR1 SNHLY and CDR2 FYNNEI.

The rearrangement joins TRBV5-1 to TRBJ2-2; D may be TRBD2 (6 bases). The CDR3 contains 17 residues. CDR1 SGHRS and CDR2 YFSETQ come from the germline V gene. The V end lost 2 bases, the J end lost 7 bases, and 21 bases lay between the germline ends. The CDR3 nucleotides read TGCGCCAGCAGCTTCGGAGGGATATACCCCCAAATCGGGGAGCTGTTTTTT. Translating gives CASSFGGIYPQIGELFF.

The rearrangement uses TRBV2 and TRBJ2-5, with D possibly being TRBD2 (6 bases). Trimming removed 8 bases from V and 4 bases from J, with 11 bases in between. The CDR3 consists of 12 residues. Germline CDR1 SNHLY, CDR2 FYNNEI. The CDR3 protein is CASEGAGETQYF. The CDR3 bases are TGTGCCAGCGAGGGAGCGGGAGAGACCCAGTACTTC.

The rearrangement joins TRBV9 to TRBJ1-2; D perhaps matches TRBD1 (5 bases). V was shortened by 0 bases and J by 5 bases, with 8 bases between the two germline ends. CDR3 length: 13 amino acids. Germline CDR1 is SGDLS and CDR2 is YYNGEE. The CDR3 DNA sequence: TGTGCCAGCAGCGTAGGGGGGGAATATGGCTACACCTTC. It specifies CASSVGGEYGYTF.

The V and J genes are TRBV27 and TRBJ1-5, with TRBD1 matching over 9 bases. Germline V gene sequence: CDR1 MNHEY, CDR2 SMNVEV (reference sequence). CDR3 length: 13 amino acids. Germline trimming cut 6 bases from V and 4 bases from J; bases unmatched to any gene: 1. Written as DNA, the CDR3 is TGTGCCAGCAGCGGACAGGGGAATCAGCCCCAGCATTTT. The encoded protein is CASSGQGNQPQHF.

The J gene is TRBJ2-5, the V gene TRBV28, with D uncertain. CDR1 and CDR2 (germline): MDHEN, SYDVKM. Trimming took 11 bases from V and 4 from J, leaving 14 bases between them. The CDR3 extends over 12 amino acids. This CDR3 is CAESSAGETQYF. CDR3 sequence (DNA): TGTGCCGAAAGTTCGGCAGGAGAGACCCAGTACTTC.

This clone appeared a few times. CDR3 sequence reads: CASSAQGTNTEAFF. The CDR3 nucleotides read TGTGCCAGCAGTGCTCAGGGAACCAACACTGAAGCTTTCTTT. The chain uses TRBV25-1 and TRBJ1-1; D is perhaps TRBD1 (5 bases). With 4 bases removed from V and 2 bases from J, the gap between germline ends came to 11 bases. This CDR3 spans 14 amino acids. Per germline, CDR1 MGHDK and CDR2 SYGVNS. The entire variable domain, with the rest obtained from reference TRBV25-1 and TRBJ1-1, is as follows: EADIYQTPRYLVIGTGKKITLECSQTMGHDKMYWYQQDPGMELHLIHYSYGVNSTEKGDLSSESTVSRIRTEHFPLTLESARPSHTSQYLCASSAQGTNTEAFFGQGTRLTVV.

V is TRBV5-1 and J is TRBJ1-1; possible D gene TRBD1, 5 bases. The CDR3 spans 12 residues. Trimming took off 8 bases at V and 4 bases at J, with 12 bases between the two ends. CDR1 and CDR2 (germline): SGHRS, YFSETQ. The CDR3 loop reads CARGGASTEAFF. The CDR3 nucleotides read TGCGCCAGGGGCGGGGCTTCCACTGAAGCTTTCTTT. The full variable domain, in which reference TRBV5-1 and TRBJ1-1 provide the parts outside the CDR3, is KAGVTQTPRYLIKTRGQQVTLSCSPISGHRSVSWYQQTPGQGLQFLFEYFSETQRNKGNFPGRFSGRQFSNSRSEMNVSTLELGDSALYLCARGGASTEAFFGQGTRLTVV.

V is TRBV11-2 and J is TRBJ2-7; weak D call: TRBD2 (5 bases). This CDR3 contains 13 residues. Trimming removed 5 bases from V and 3 bases from J, with 11 bases in between. The germline V gene has CDR1 SGHAT and CDR2 FQNNGV. The chain's CDR3 is CASSPGSSYEQYF. In DNA, the CDR3 is TGTGCCAGCAGCCCGGGGAGTAGCTACGAGCAGTACTTC.

The V and J genes are TRBV18 and TRBJ1-2; 9 positions match TRBD1. V shed 5 bases, J shed 6 bases, and the junction held 4 bases outside the gene matches. This CDR3 is 13 amino acids long. Germline CDR1 and CDR2: KGHSH and LQKENI. The chain's CDR3 is CASSTGGADGYTF. As DNA, the CDR3 is TGTGCCAGCTCAACAGGGGGCGCGGATGGCTACACCTTC.

The CDR3 sequence: CAGTGGQEKLFF. The CDR3 DNA sequence: TGTGCCGGAACAGGGGGTCAAGAAAAACTGTTTTTT. The V and J genes are TRBV2 and TRBJ1-4; 8 positions agree with TRBD1. The germline gives CDR1 SNHLY, CDR2 FYNNEI. The length of the CDR3 is 12 residues. With 11 bases clipped from V and 8 bases from J, the junction kept 7 bases outside the gene matches.

The J gene is TRBJ2-7, the V gene TRBV6-5, with D uncertain. The CDR3 contains 12 residues. V lost 1 base, J lost 4 bases, and 5 bases lay in between. Germline V lookup: CDR1 MNHEY, CDR2 SVGAGI. CDR3 loop: CASSYLAYEQYF. CDR3 DNA: TGTGCCAGCAGTTACTTAGCATACGAGCAGTACTTC.

The genes are TRBV25-1 and TRBJ2-5, with D possibly matching TRBD2 (5 bases). Trimming shortened V by 5 bases and J by 5 bases, and 9 bases separated the two germline ends. Germline CDR1 is MGHDK and CDR2 is SYGVNS. The CDR3 covers 12 residues. The CDR3 here is CASSLSGETQYF. CDR3 coding DNA: TGTGCCAGCAGTCTGTCGGGGGAGACCCAGTACTTC.

This clone showed up just once. The V gene is TRBV6-4, the J gene TRBJ1-1; TRBD1 might be the D (6 bases). The ends were cut back, 3 bases at V and 1 base at J, with 6 bases in the middle. CDR1 and CDR2 (germline): MRHNA, SNTAGT. This CDR3 is 13 amino acids long. CDR3 in amino acids: CASSEQGNTEAFF. For the CDR3, the DNA is TGTGCCAGCAGTGAACAGGGGAACACTGAAGCTTTCTTT.